This passage covers 23 T cell receptor beta chains from one sample sequenced in a study of T-cell reconstitution after alpha-beta-depleted transplantation in children (dated by TCRdb to about 2016). Receptor amplification or capture employed PCR. These reads were obtained on an Illumina HiSeq 2500. TCR libraries were prepared with molecular barcoding, using unique molecular identifiers to normalize TCRbeta repertoire quantification. The public reads were reprocessed in TCRdb via fastp at Q25 and MiXCR, keeping in-frame beta chains. Every distinct CDR3 protein forms one entry, paired with its most common genes and DNA. A total of some 500,000 distinct CDR3 sequences appear in this sample, about 33% of them only once. The ten largest make up roughly 2.5% of the sample. Material: PBMCs from the stem cell graft donor, obtained from the stem cell graft. These receptors were obtained from a human donor who donated a stem cell graft to a child with aplastic anemia.

V gene TRBV4-2 combines with J gene TRBJ2-7; 10 bases align to TRBD2. The CDR3 has 17 residues. From germline, CDR1 is LGHNA and CDR2 YNFKEQ. Trimming cost V 0 bases and J 7 bases; bases outside gene matches: 12. The CDR3 reads CASSQEASGSGQREQYF. CDR3 nucleotides: TGTGCCAGCAGCCAAGAGGCTAGCGGGAGCGGACAGAGGGAGCAGTACTTC.

As to this clonotype: One junction end does not reproduce the germline sequence, and a read error may be involved. The V gene is TRBV4-2, the J gene TRBJ1-3, with D perhaps matching TRBD1 (6 bases). CDR3 length: 18 residues. Germline assignment: CDR1 LGHNA and CDR2 YNFKEQ. The CDR3 DNA is TGTGCCAGCAGCCTTCTTATGGGACACAGCTTAACTGGAACCACCATATATTTT. Translating it yields CASSLLMGHSLTGTTIYF.

The chain combines TRBV29-1 with TRBJ2-5; D remains ambiguous. V lost 0 bases and J lost 1, with 9 bases in between. The CDR3 totals 14 residues. CDR1 is SQVTM, CDR2 ANQGSEA, per germline. The CDR3 DNA reads TGCAGCGTTGAAGATCGTGGCCGCCAAGAGACCCAGTACTTC. Translation: CSVEDRGRQETQYF.

CDR3 nucleotides: TGTGCCAGCAGCTTAGGACCGGGGGGAAGCGAGACCCAGTACTTC. Protein sequence: CASSLGPGGSETQYF. The chain uses TRBV13 and TRBJ2-5, with 7 bases aligning to TRBD2. V was pared by 0 bases and J by 5 bases, with 6 bases of the junction left unmatched. CDR1 and CDR2 from the germline V gene are PRHDT and FYEKMQ (reference sequence). This CDR3 spans 15 amino acids.

The rearrangement links TRBV7-8 to TRBJ2-5, with TRBD1 as a possible D gene (6 bases). CDR3 length equals 13 residues. Trimming removed 5 bases from V and 4 bases from J, with 11 bases in between. CDR1 is SGHVS, CDR2 FQNEAQ, per germline. CDR3 sequence reads: CASSRQEGETQYF. CDR3 nucleotide sequence: TGTGCCAGCAGCAGACAGGAAGGAGAGACCCAGTACTTC.

The chain employs TRBV30 and TRBJ2-7; D gene unclear. Germline lookup yields CDR1 GTSNPN and CDR2 SVGIG (reference sequence). The CDR3 covers 13 residues. Trimming cost V 1 base and J 3 bases, with 10 bases left between them. CDR3 amino acids: CAWSGPSFYEQYV. The CDR3 DNA follows: TGTGCCTGGAGTGGTCCCTCCTTCTACGAGCAGTACGTC.

The V gene is TRBV9, the J gene TRBJ2-1, with 11 nucleotides matching TRBD1. The CDR3 is made up of 15 amino acids. The germline V gene has CDR1 SGDLS and CDR2 YYNGEE. With V trimmed by 0 bases and J by 7 bases, 3 bases remained unmatched. CDR3 region: CASSVGTGGKNEQFF. CDR3 nucleotide sequence: TGTGCCAGCAGCGTAGGGACAGGGGGCAAAAATGAGCAGTTCTTC.

This clonotype was detected a few times. This sequence joins TRBV5-6 and TRBJ1-4, with D unresolved. The CDR3 length is 14 residues. The germline V gene encodes CDR1 SGHDT and CDR2 YYEEEE. Trimming stripped 2 bases from V and 0 bases from J, with 5 bases between. This CDR3 is CASSFRTTNEKLFF. The CDR3 DNA reads as TGTGCCAGCAGCTTTCGGACAACTAATGAAAAACTGTTTTTT.

The chain links TRBV5-1 to TRBJ1-1; TRBD1 might be the D (5 bases). Germline loops: CDR1 SGHRS, CDR2 YFSETQ. Trimming removed 2 bases from V and 4 bases from J, with 15 bases in between. This CDR3 region has 15 residues. The CDR3 sequence is CASSLQESGVTEAFF. Here the CDR3 DNA reads TGCGCCAGCAGCTTACAGGAAAGCGGAGTCACTGAAGCTTTCTTT.

As to this clonotype: Relative to the germline gene, one junction end is altered; a read error may explain this. CDR3 amino acids: CCARDPSALSNYGYTF. For the CDR3, the DNA is TGCTGTGCTAGAGATCCTTCGGCCCTATCTAACTATGGCTACACCTTC. V and J are TRBV20-1 and TRBJ1-2; D ambiguous. Germline CDR1 is DFQATT and CDR2 is SNEGSKA (reference sequence). The CDR3 spans 16 residues.

CDR3 bases: TGCGCCAGCAGCTTTACACCTGGGGCCAACGTCCTGACTTTC. The encoded protein is CASSFTPGANVLTF. V and J are TRBV5-1 and TRBJ2-6; D unresolved. V was pared by 2 bases and J by 2 bases, with 5 bases between. The CDR3 has 14 amino acids. CDR1 SGHRS and CDR2 YFSETQ come from the germline V gene.

V usage is TRBV9 and J usage is TRBJ2-1, with 14 nucleotides matching TRBD2. Germline CDR1 reads SGDLS; CDR2 reads YYNGEE. Trimming removed 4 bases from V and 8 bases from J; junction bases left unmatched: 8. CDR3 size: 16 residues. Here the CDR3 DNA reads TGTGCCAGCAGCAGACTTGGGACTAGCGGGAGCCATGAGCAGTTCTTC. This codes for CASSRLGTSGSHEQFF.

The CDR3 DNA sequence: TGCGCCAGCAGCCCTACTTCCGGGACTGGGCTCGGGTTGGATACGCAGTATTTT. This codes for CASSPTSGTGLGLDTQYF. This sequence joins TRBV4-1 and TRBJ2-3; weak D call: TRBD2 (6 bases). Germline V gene lookup returns CDR1 MGHRA and CDR2 YSYEKL. CDR3 length equals 18 residues. Trimming shortened V by 4 bases and J by 6 bases, and 26 bases separated the two germline ends.

The chain has TRBV20-1 and TRBJ2-7, with 8 bases lining up with TRBD2. The CDR3 runs 14 residues. Germline V gives CDR1 DFQATT, CDR2 SNEGSKA (reference sequence). The J segment lost 4 bases and the V segment lost 6 bases, leaving 11 bases of the junction unmatched. This CDR3 reads CSARAKERGYEQYF. The DNA for the CDR3 is TGCAGTGCGAGGGCGAAGGAGCGGGGGTACGAGCAGTACTTC.

The rearrangement uses TRBV15 and TRBJ2-3; no clear D gene. Trimming cost V 0 bases and J 7 bases, with 5 bases left between them. This CDR3 has 12 amino acids. The germline V gene encodes CDR1 LNHNV and CDR2 YYDKDF (reference sequence). The CDR3 sequence: CATSRDGYTQYF. In DNA form, the CDR3 reads TGTGCCACCAGCAGAGATGGATATACGCAGTATTTT.

The chain combines TRBV29-1 with TRBJ2-3; 9 bases are shared with TRBD1. The V segment lost 3 bases and the J segment 3 bases; nucleotides outside the gene matches: 13. The V gene's germline CDR1 is SQVTM and CDR2 ANQGSEA. This CDR3 is built from 17 residues. CDR3 region: CSVEPGTGYFGTDTQYF. Written as DNA, the CDR3 is TGCAGCGTTGAGCCCGGGACAGGGTATTTCGGGACAGATACGCAGTATTTT.

The chain joins TRBV9 to TRBJ1-1; 7 bases are a match to TRBD1. Germline loops: CDR1 SGDLS, CDR2 YYNGEE. J lost 1 base, V lost 0 bases, and 6 bases had no gene match. The CDR3 has 16 amino acids. This CDR3 is CASSVGQGRGNTEAFF. The CDR3 DNA sequence: TGTGCCAGCAGCGTAGGACAGGGCAGAGGGAACACTGAAGCTTTCTTT.

This clonotype showed up just a few times. The rearrangement joins TRBV5-4 to TRBJ2-7; D might be TRBD1 (5 bases). This CDR3 contains 12 residues. V was cut by 2 bases and J by 4 bases, with 7 bases left in between. Looked up from germline, CDR1 is SGHNT and CDR2 is YYREEE (reference sequence). DNA for the CDR3: TGTGCCAGCAGCTTCAGGGTGTACGAGCAGTACTTC. Translated: CASSFRVYEQYF.

This clonotype was counted many times. This sequence joins TRBV4-3 and TRBJ2-7, with 9 bases matching TRBD1. The junction had 8 bases not matched to a gene; V was cut back by 1 base and J by 4 bases. Germline CDR1 reads LGHNA; CDR2 reads YSLEER. The CDR3 consists of 16 residues. For the CDR3, the DNA is TGCGCCAGCAGCCAAGGCCTCGGGACAGGGTTTTACGAGCAGTACTTC. Protein sequence: CASSQGLGTGFYEQYF.

The genes are TRBV28 and TRBJ1-5; a possible D gene is TRBD1 (5 bases). This CDR3 is built from 15 residues. The germline gives CDR1 MDHEN, CDR2 SYDVKM. V lost 2 bases to trimming and J lost 7 bases, with 15 bases between them. The CDR3 bases are TGTGCCAGCAGTTTAGGATGGGGGGGTGTGCAGCCCCAGCATTTT. Amino acids: CASSLGWGGVQPQHF.

The genes are TRBV7-2 and TRBJ2-7; D is ambiguous. V lost 3 bases and J 2 bases, leaving 11 bases between the germline ends. This CDR3 has 14 amino acids. The germline V gene encodes CDR1 SGHTA and CDR2 FQGNSA. CDR3 in amino acids: CASSFSSWTYEQYF. The DNA of the CDR3 is TGTGCCAGCAGCTTTTCCAGTTGGACCTACGAGCAGTACTTC.

The rearrangement links TRBV7-9 to TRBJ1-1; no firm D call. V was cut by 2 bases and J by 6 bases, with 4 bases left in between. CDR3 length: 11 amino acids. The germline V gene encodes CDR1 SEHNR and CDR2 FQNEAQ (reference sequence). The CDR3 nucleotides are TGTGCCAGCAGCTTAACCCCTGAAGCTTTCTTT. It codes for CASSLTPEAFF.

The chain is built from TRBV29-1 and TRBJ1-2; tentative D call: TRBD1 (5 bases). CDR3 length: 12 amino acids. Deletions cut 7 bases from V and 5 bases from J, with 14 bases between. Germline lookup yields CDR1 SQVTM and CDR2 ANQGSEA. The CDR3 DNA sequence: TGCAGCGCGGGGGACGGGCGATATGGCTACACCTTC. Its protein product is CSAGDGRYGYTF.